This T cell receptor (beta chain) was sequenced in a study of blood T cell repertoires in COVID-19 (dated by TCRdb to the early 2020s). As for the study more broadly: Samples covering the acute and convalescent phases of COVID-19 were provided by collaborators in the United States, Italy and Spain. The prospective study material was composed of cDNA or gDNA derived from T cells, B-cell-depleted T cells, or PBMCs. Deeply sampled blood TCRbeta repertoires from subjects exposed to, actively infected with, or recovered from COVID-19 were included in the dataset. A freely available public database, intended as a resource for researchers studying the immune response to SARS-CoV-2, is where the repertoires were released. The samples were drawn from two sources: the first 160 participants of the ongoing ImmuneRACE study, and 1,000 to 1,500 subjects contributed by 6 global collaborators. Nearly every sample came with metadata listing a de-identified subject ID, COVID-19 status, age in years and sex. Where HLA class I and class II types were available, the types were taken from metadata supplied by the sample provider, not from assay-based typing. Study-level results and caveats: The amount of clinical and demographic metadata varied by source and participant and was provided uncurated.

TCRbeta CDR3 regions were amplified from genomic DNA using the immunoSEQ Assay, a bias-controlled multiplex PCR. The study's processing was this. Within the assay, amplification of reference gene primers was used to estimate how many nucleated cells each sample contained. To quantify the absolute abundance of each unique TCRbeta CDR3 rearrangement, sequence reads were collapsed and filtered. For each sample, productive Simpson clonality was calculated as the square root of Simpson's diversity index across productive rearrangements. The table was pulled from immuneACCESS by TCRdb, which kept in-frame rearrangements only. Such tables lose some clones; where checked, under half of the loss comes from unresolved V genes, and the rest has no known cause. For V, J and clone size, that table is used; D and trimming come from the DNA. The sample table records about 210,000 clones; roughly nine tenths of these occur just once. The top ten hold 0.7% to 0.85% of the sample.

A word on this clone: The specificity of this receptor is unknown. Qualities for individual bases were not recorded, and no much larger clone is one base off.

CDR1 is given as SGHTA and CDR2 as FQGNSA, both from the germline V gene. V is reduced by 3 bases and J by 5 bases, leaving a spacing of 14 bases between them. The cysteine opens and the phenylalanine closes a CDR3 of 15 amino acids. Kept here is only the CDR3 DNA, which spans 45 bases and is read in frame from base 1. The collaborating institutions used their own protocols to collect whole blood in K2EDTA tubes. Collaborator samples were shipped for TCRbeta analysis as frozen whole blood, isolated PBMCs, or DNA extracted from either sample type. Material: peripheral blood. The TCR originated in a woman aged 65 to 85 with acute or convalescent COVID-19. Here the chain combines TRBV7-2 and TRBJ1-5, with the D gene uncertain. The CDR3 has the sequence CASSFFAGPDQPQHF. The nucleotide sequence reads TGTGCCAGCAGCTTTTTTGCGGGTCCAGATCAGCCCCAGCATTTT. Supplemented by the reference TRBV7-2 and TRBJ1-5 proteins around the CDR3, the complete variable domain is GAGVSQSPSNKVTEKGKDVELRCDPISGHTALYWYRQSLGQGLEFLIYFQGNSAPDKSGLPSDRFSAERTGGSVSTLTIQRTQQEDSAVYLCASSFFAGPDQPQHFGDGTRLSIL.